This T cell receptor beta chain was captured by sequencing in a study of blood T cell repertoires in COVID-19. The CDR3 covers 16 residues. The germline V gene encodes CDR1 SGHTA and CDR2 FQGNSA. Unmatched junction bases numbered 11, after V lost 5 bases and J lost 5 bases. Generated by immunoSEQ multiplex PCR, the TCRdb table keeps only in-frame clones and is missing some. The repertoire holds some 240,000 clones, with more than 75% as singletons. J is TRBJ2-1 and V is TRBV7-2; 8 positions agree with TRBD2. Sequencing was performed on peripheral blood. The sequence derives from a woman aged 70-85 years with COVID-19, enrolled during active disease. The CDR3 bases are TGTGCCAGCAGCCTACCCCTCGGGACTAGGGACAATGAGCAGTTCTTC. Protein product: CASSLPLGTRDNEQFF.